Listed below are T cell receptor beta chains from one sample, sequenced in a study of T cell repertoires in cytomegalovirus infection. TCRdb reanalysed the reads using MiXCR and keeps one entry per CDR3 protein. Among around 740,000 distinct CDR3 sequences listed, roughly 35% were seen once. What was sequenced was PBMCs. Every receptor here comes from a human donor in good health (CMV status not recorded). Some clones in this sample may be carry-over from other donors' samples. The CDR3 runs from the conserved cysteine through the conserved F or W. The order of the fields is D gene, clone size, V gene, J gene, CDR3 DNA, CDR3 protein. D genes are given only for firm matches. Expanded clones are given a class, and other clones once, few, many or no size at all.

D gene: TRBD2
clone size: few
V gene: TRBV7-8
J gene: TRBJ2-5
CDR3 DNA: TGTGCCAGCAGCTTAATGGCTAGCGGGCAAGAGACCCAGTACTTC
CDR3 protein: CASSLMASGQETQYF

D gene: -
clone size: many
V gene: TRBV14
J gene: TRBJ2-7
CDR3 DNA: TGTGCCAGCAGCCAAGTTCACAGGGAGTACGAGCAGTACTTC
CDR3 protein: CASSQVHREYEQYF

D gene: -
clone size: few
V gene: TRBV4-1
J gene: TRBJ2-5
CDR3 DNA: TGTGCCAGCAGCGAAGCGAGGGGCGTCCAAGAGACCCAGTACTTC
CDR3 protein: CASSEARGVQETQYF

D gene: TRBD2
clone size: -
V gene: TRBV2
J gene: TRBJ2-5
CDR3 DNA: TGTGCCAGCAGGGGACTAGCGGGGCAAGAGACCCAGTACTTC
CDR3 protein: CASRGLAGQETQYF

D gene: -
clone size: few
V gene: TRBV7-2
J gene: TRBJ2-3
CDR3 DNA: TGTGCCAGCAGCTTAGTAGTAGCGGTAAACACAGATACGCAGTATTTT
CDR3 protein: CASSLVVAVNTDTQYF

D gene: -
clone size: -
V gene: TRBV11-2
J gene: TRBJ2-1
CDR3 DNA: TGTGCCAGCAGCTTCTCCCGGCAGACCGGATTCAATGAGCAGTTCTTC
CDR3 protein: CASSFSRQTGFNEQFF

D gene: -
clone size: -
V gene: TRBV28
J gene: TRBJ1-4
CDR3 DNA: TGTGCCAGCAGTTCGTCATTGACAGTGATTGAAAAACTGTTTTTT
CDR3 protein: CASSSSLTVIEKLFF

D gene: -
clone size: -
V gene: TRBV4-1
J gene: TRBJ2-5
CDR3 DNA: TGCGCCAGCAGCCAAAGTTCAGGGAATCAAGAGACCCAGTACTTC
CDR3 protein: CASSQSSGNQETQYF

D gene: TRBD2
clone size: few
V gene: TRBV20-1
J gene: TRBJ2-4
CDR3 DNA: TGCAGTGCTAGAGCGGGACTAGCGGGAGATGACATTCAGTACTTC
CDR3 protein: CSARAGLAGDDIQYF

D gene: -
clone size: many
V gene: TRBV7-8
J gene: TRBJ1-5
CDR3 DNA: TGTGCCAGCAGCCCGTCATTGGAAGTTAATCAGCCCCAGCATTTT
CDR3 protein: CASSPSLEVNQPQHF

D gene: -
clone size: many
V gene: TRBV7-2
J gene: TRBJ1-6
CDR3 DNA: TGTGCCAGCGGACGGCAAAATTGGGATTCACCCCTCCACTTT
CDR3 protein: CASGRQNWDSPLHF

D gene: -
clone size: -
V gene: TRBV7-2
J gene: TRBJ2-5
CDR3 DNA: TGTGCCAGCAGCCCCACCCGGACCCCTCAAGAGACCCAGTACTTC
CDR3 protein: CASSPTRTPQETQYF

D gene: TRBD1
clone size: -
V gene: TRBV20-1
J gene: TRBJ1-1
CDR3 DNA: TGCAGTGCTTCCAACCCCCCGCGGGACAGGGATCTCTTT
CDR3 protein: CSASNPPRDRDLF

D gene: TRBD2
clone size: -
V gene: TRBV7-6
J gene: TRBJ2-1
CDR3 DNA: TGTGCCAGCAGCTTTGGACTAGCGGGAGAGAATGAGCAGTTCTTC
CDR3 protein: CASSFGLAGENEQFF

D gene: -
clone size: -
V gene: TRBV5-6
J gene: TRBJ1-2
CDR3 DNA: TGTGCCAGCAGCTTGTGGGGGGCAGGTGGCTACACCTTC
CDR3 protein: CASSLWGAGGYTF

D gene: -
clone size: -
V gene: TRBV6-2/TRBV6-3
J gene: TRBJ2-1
CDR3 DNA: TGTGCCAGCAGTTACCCCCCCGGGGGCTGGCCCTACAATGAGCAGTTCTTC
CDR3 protein: CASSYPPGGWPYNEQFF

D gene: -
clone size: -
V gene: TRBV27
J gene: TRBJ2-2
CDR3 DNA: TGTGCCAGCAGTTTAAAGGTCACCGCCGGGGAGCTGTTTTTT
CDR3 protein: CASSLKVTAGELFF

D gene: -
clone size: few
V gene: TRBV20-1
J gene: TRBJ2-1
CDR3 DNA: TGCAGTGCTAGAGATCACCAGAGCTCCTACAATGAGCAGTTCTTC
CDR3 protein: CSARDHQSSYNEQFF

D gene: TRBD2
clone size: many
V gene: TRBV7-8
J gene: TRBJ2-3
CDR3 DNA: TGTGCCAGCAGCAACGCCCTAGCGGGAGGACCGAACTTCCCTCTAGATACGCAGTATTTT
CDR3 protein: CASSNALAGGPNFPLDTQYF

D gene: -
clone size: -
V gene: TRBV25-1
J gene: TRBJ1-3
CDR3 DNA: TGTGCCAGCAGTGATGTGAGCTCTGGAAACACCATATATTTT
CDR3 protein: CASSDVSSGNTIYF

D gene: TRBD1
clone size: many
V gene: TRBV7-6
J gene: TRBJ1-5
CDR3 DNA: TGTGCCAGCAGCTTAGGGCAGGGGGCTTTCGAGCCCCAGCATTTT
CDR3 protein: CASSLGQGAFEPQHF

D gene: TRBD1
clone size: -
V gene: TRBV19
J gene: TRBJ1-1
CDR3 DNA: TGTGCCAGTACCCATCGAACCGGACAGGCTGGGACTGAAGCTTTCTTT
CDR3 protein: CASTHRTGQAGTEAFF

D gene: -
clone size: -
V gene: TRBV28
J gene: TRBJ2-4
CDR3 DNA: TGTGCCAGCAGTTTAGTGTTAACGGAAAACATTCAGTACTTC
CDR3 protein: CASSLVLTENIQYF

D gene: -
clone size: few
V gene: TRBV12-5
J gene: TRBJ1-1
CDR3 DNA: TGTGCTAGTGGCAATACAGGGAGTGCTGAAGCTTTCTTT
CDR3 protein: CASGNTGSAEAFF

D gene: TRBD2
clone size: -
V gene: TRBV25-1
J gene: TRBJ2-1
CDR3 DNA: TGTGCCAGCAGTGGGGGGACTAGCGGGCCCTCCTACAATGAGCAGTTCTTC
CDR3 protein: CASSGGTSGPSYNEQFF

D gene: TRBD2
clone size: many
V gene: TRBV7-6
J gene: TRBJ2-5
CDR3 DNA: TGTGCCAGCAGCCCTACCCTGTCTAGCGGGAAGGGAGAGACCCAGTACTTC
CDR3 protein: CASSPTLSSGKGETQYF

D gene: TRBD1
clone size: few
V gene: TRBV12-3/TRBV12-4
J gene: TRBJ1-2
CDR3 DNA: TGTGCCAGCAGTTTAGCGCTAGGTTCCAGGGGGGTCTATGGCTACACCTTC
CDR3 protein: CASSLALGSRGVYGYTF

D gene: -
clone size: -
V gene: TRBV7-9
J gene: TRBJ1-1
CDR3 DNA: TGTGCCAGCAGCTTAGCGCTGGGCAGCCAAGAAGCTTTCTTT
CDR3 protein: CASSLALGSQEAFF

D gene: TRBD2
clone size: many
V gene: TRBV27
J gene: TRBJ2-3
CDR3 DNA: TGTGCCAGCAGTTTAAGGTCTGTTGGCGCGGGAGGCACAGATACGCAGTATTTT
CDR3 protein: CASSLRSVGAGGTDTQYF

D gene: -
clone size: -
V gene: TRBV7-2
J gene: TRBJ2-2
CDR3 DNA: TGTGCCAGCAGCGTTGACCGAAGGACCGGGGAGCTGTTTTTT
CDR3 protein: CASSVDRRTGELFF

D gene: -
clone size: few
V gene: TRBV7-9
J gene: TRBJ2-1
CDR3 DNA: TGTGCCAGCAGGCTTGTCGACGGTATAGGTCCTGAGCAGTTCTTC
CDR3 protein: CASRLVDGIGPEQFF

D gene: -
clone size: -
V gene: TRBV14
J gene: TRBJ1-1
CDR3 DNA: TGTGCCAGCAGCCAAGAACGGGGGGACACCTTGAACACTGAAGCTTTCTTT
CDR3 protein: CASSQERGDTLNTEAFF

D gene: -
clone size: -
V gene: TRBV19
J gene: TRBJ1-1
CDR3 DNA: TGTGCCAGTAGTATAACGGGCGGGGCATCCACTGAAGCTTTCTTT
CDR3 protein: CASSITGGASTEAFF

D gene: TRBD2
clone size: few
V gene: TRBV12-3/TRBV12-4
J gene: TRBJ2-1
CDR3 DNA: TGTGCCAGCAGCCCCCTCATTGCGGGAGGGGCGGATGAGCAGTTCTTC
CDR3 protein: CASSPLIAGGADEQFF

D gene: TRBD1
clone size: few
V gene: TRBV19
J gene: TRBJ1-5
CDR3 DNA: TGTGCCAGTAGTACCGGGACAGGGGGAAGGGCTCAGCCCCAGCATTTT
CDR3 protein: CASSTGTGGRAQPQHF

D gene: -
clone size: -
V gene: TRBV28
J gene: TRBJ2-6
CDR3 DNA: TGTGCCAGCAGTTTAGTTCGGTTGTACTCTGGGGCCAACGTCCTGACTTTC
CDR3 protein: CASSLVRLYSGANVLTF

D gene: TRBD1
clone size: once
V gene: TRBV12-3/TRBV12-4
J gene: TRBJ2-2
CDR3 DNA: TGTGCCAGCAGTTTCGAGGGGGCGGTCGGGGAGCTGTTTTTT
CDR3 protein: CASSFEGAVGELFF

D gene: -
clone size: -
V gene: TRBV24-1
J gene: TRBJ2-2
CDR3 DNA: TGTGCCACCAGTGATACGCGGGGCAGGGTGAACACCGGGGAGCTGTTTTTT
CDR3 protein: CATSDTRGRVNTGELFF

D gene: TRBD2
clone size: -
V gene: TRBV5-5
J gene: TRBJ2-7
CDR3 DNA: TGTGCCAGCAGCTTGCTGGTTAGCGGGGGCGAGCAGTACTTC
CDR3 protein: CASSLLVSGGEQYF

D gene: TRBD1
clone size: -
V gene: TRBV7-9
J gene: TRBJ2-3
CDR3 DNA: TGTGCCAGCAGTCTGGGGGACAGGGAGGCAGATACGCAGTATTTT
CDR3 protein: CASSLGDREADTQYF

D gene: -
clone size: -
V gene: TRBV5-1
J gene: TRBJ1-4
CDR3 DNA: TGCGCCAGCAGTGTCTCATTACCTAATGAAAAACTGTTTTTT
CDR3 protein: CASSVSLPNEKLFF

D gene: -
clone size: once
V gene: TRBV28
J gene: TRBJ2-3
CDR3 DNA: TGTGCCAGCAGACCGTCAGGGCTCCCACGCACAGATACGCAGTATTTT
CDR3 protein: CASRPSGLPRTDTQYF

D gene: -
clone size: few
V gene: TRBV24-1
J gene: TRBJ2-3
CDR3 DNA: TGTGCCACCGGCCAGGGACCCCCCGCGGATACGCAGTATTTT
CDR3 protein: CATGQGPPADTQYF

D gene: TRBD1
clone size: -
V gene: TRBV7-9
J gene: TRBJ1-4
CDR3 DNA: TGTGCCAGCAGCAAGACAGGGAAAAATGAAAAACTGTTTTTT
CDR3 protein: CASSKTGKNEKLFF

D gene: -
clone size: -
V gene: TRBV10-3
J gene: TRBJ2-5
CDR3 DNA: TGTGCCATCAGGAAAGGAGGGGGCCCCTCGCAAGAGACCCAGTACTTC
CDR3 protein: CAIRKGGGPSQETQYF

D gene: -
clone size: -
V gene: TRBV6-8
J gene: TRBJ1-6
CDR3 DNA: TGTGCCAGCAGTTACTCCGCAGCCCCCTATAATTCACCCCTCCACTTT
CDR3 protein: CASSYSAAPYNSPLHF

D gene: -
clone size: -
V gene: TRBV6-2/TRBV6-3
J gene: TRBJ2-7
CDR3 DNA: TGTGCCAGCAGTGATATCCCGTACGAGCAGTACTTC
CDR3 protein: CASSDIPYEQYF